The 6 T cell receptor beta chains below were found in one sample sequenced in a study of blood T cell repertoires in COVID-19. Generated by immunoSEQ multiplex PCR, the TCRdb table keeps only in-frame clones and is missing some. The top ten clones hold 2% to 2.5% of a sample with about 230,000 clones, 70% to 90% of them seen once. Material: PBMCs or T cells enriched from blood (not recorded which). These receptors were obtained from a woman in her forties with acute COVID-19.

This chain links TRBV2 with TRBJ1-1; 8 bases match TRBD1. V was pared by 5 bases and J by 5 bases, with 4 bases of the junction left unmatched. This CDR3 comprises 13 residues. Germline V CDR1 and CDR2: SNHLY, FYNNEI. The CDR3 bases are TGTGCCAGCAGTTACAGGGGGAGGACTGAAGCTTTCTTT. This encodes CASSYRGRTEAFF.

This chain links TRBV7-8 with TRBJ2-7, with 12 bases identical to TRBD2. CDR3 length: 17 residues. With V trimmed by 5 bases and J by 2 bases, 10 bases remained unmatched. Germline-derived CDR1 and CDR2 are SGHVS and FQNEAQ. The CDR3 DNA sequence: TGTGCCAGCAGCATAGGGGGACTAGCGGGTGGAGCCTACGAGCAGTACGTC. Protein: CASSIGGLAGGAYEQYV.

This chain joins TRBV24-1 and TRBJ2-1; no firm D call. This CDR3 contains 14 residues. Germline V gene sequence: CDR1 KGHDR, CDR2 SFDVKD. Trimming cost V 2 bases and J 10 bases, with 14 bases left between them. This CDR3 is CATSDSRGPREQFF. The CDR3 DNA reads TGTGCCACCAGTGATTCTCGTGGGCCCAGGGAGCAGTTCTTC.

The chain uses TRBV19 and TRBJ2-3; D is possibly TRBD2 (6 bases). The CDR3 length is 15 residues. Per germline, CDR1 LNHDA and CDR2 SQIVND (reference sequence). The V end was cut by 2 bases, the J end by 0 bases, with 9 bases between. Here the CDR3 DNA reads TGTGCCAGTAGTATATCTAGCGTAAGCACAGATACGCAGTATTTT. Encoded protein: CASSISSVSTDTQYF.

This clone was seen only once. CDR3 sequence: CASSTISADTEAFF. The CDR3, as DNA: TGTGCCAGCTCAACTATTAGCGCTGACACTGAAGCTTTCTTT. The rearrangement uses TRBV18 and TRBJ1-1; the D is unclear. Germline CDR1 KGHSH, CDR2 LQKENI. The CDR3 covers 14 residues. Trimming took off 5 bases at V and 3 bases at J, with 13 bases between the two ends.

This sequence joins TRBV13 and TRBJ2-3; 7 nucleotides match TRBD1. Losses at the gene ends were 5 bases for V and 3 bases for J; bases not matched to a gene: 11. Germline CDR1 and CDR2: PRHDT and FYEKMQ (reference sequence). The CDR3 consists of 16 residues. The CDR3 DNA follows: TGTGCCAGCAGCCCCACCCGTGGCAGGGGGACAGATACGCAGTATTTT. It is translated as CASSPTRGRGTDTQYF.